Presented here are 6 T cell receptor beta chains from one specimen sequenced in a study of blood T cell repertoires in COVID-19. Using immunoSEQ multiplex PCR, the repertoire was profiled, and TCRdb retains in-frame clones only, with some absent. This table has about 150,000 clones, around four fifths appearing once. The source material was peripheral blood. The receptors were sampled from a human donor in a cohort sampled during active COVID-19.

The V and J genes are TRBV24-1 and TRBJ1-4; possible D gene TRBD1, 5 bases. Trimming stripped 7 bases from V and 6 bases from J, with 38 bases between. The CDR3 has 22 amino acids. Germline loops: CDR1 KGHDR, CDR2 SFDVKD. CDR3 coding DNA: TGTGCCACCAGGAGTTCCGCTTGTCCTTACAGGATAGGGTCTATCCGTGATGAAAAACTGTTTTTT. It is translated as CATRSSACPYRIGSIRDEKLFF.

The CDR3 is CASSQGGGGPTEQFF. In DNA, the CDR3 is TGTGCCAGCAGCCAGGGAGGCGGGGGCCCAACCGAGCAGTTCTTC. This chain uses TRBV4-2 with TRBJ2-1; the D gene is possibly TRBD2 (7 bases). CDR1 is LGHNA and CDR2 is YNFKEQ in the germline V gene. The CDR3 contains 15 residues. Trimming cost V 3 bases and J 10 bases, with 19 bases left between them.

The gene calls are TRBV5-5 and TRBJ2-2; TRBD1 agrees at 8 bases. Losses at the gene ends were 1 base for V and 4 bases for J; bases not matched to a gene: 3. CDR1 and CDR2 from the germline V gene are SGHKS and YYEKEE (reference sequence). CDR3 length: 15 residues. CDR3 nucleotide sequence: TGTGCCAGCAGCTTGCAGGGGGCAGGCACCGGGGAGCTGTTTTTT. It yields the protein CASSLQGAGTGELFF. Full variable domain (missing parts from reference TRBV5-5 and TRBJ2-2): DAGVTQSPTHLIKTRGQQVTLRCSPISGHKSVSWYQQVLGQGPQFIFQYYEKEERGRGNFPDRFSARQFPNYSSELNVNALLLGDSALYLCASSLQGAGTGELFFGEGSRLTVL.

V usage is TRBV27 and J usage is TRBJ2-7; the D gene is possibly TRBD2 (5 bases). The germline CDR1 and CDR2 sequences are MNHEY and SMNVEV (reference sequence). CDR3 length: 14 residues. V was shortened by 3 bases and J by 4 bases, with 13 bases between the two germline ends. The CDR3 DNA is TGTGCCAGCAGTTTGGACCGATCGGGGTACGAGCAGTACTTC. Translating gives CASSLDRSGYEQYF.

V usage is TRBV11-2 and J usage is TRBJ2-7, with D possibly being TRBD1 or TRBD2 (5 bases each). Germline V lookup: CDR1 SGHAT, CDR2 FQNNGV. The CDR3 totals 14 residues. Trimming left V 5 bases short and J 7 bases short, with 18 bases between. The chain's CDR3 is CASSLAGFAWEQYF. Here the CDR3 DNA reads TGTGCCAGCAGCCTAGCAGGGTTTGCGTGGGAGCAGTACTTC.

The rearrangement links TRBV21-1 to TRBJ2-1; TRBD1, the D gene given by the table, was not confirmed from the DNA. TRBV21-1 is given as a pseudogene. The CDR3 is 13 amino acids. The CDR3 bases are TGTGCCAGCAGCCCAGGGCGAGGACCAGAGCAGTTCTTC. It is translated as CASSPGRGPEQFF.